The T cell receptor (beta chain) under discussion was sequenced for a study of T-cell memory formation after mild COVID-19. At the level of the study: There were largely donor-specific TCR clusters.

This clonotype was counted at least ten times. Its antigen is not identified. Findings of the study overall: Clones contracting across day 15 to 85 had a balanced CD4/CD8 profile; later expanding clones leaned CD4+.

Amplification by 5'RACE using constant-segment primers produced TCR alpha and TCR beta cDNA libraries that carried sample barcodes and UMIs. TCRdb re-derived calls from the 5' RACE reads in MiXCR, one entry per CDR3 protein. The data hold approximately 150,000 distinct CDR3 sequences, with 6% to 7% observed a single time. The clonotype was recovered from an adult woman who had mild COVID-19 (a few samples of this study predate the infection). Cell type and time point are not known. Specimen: PBMCs or a T cell subset sorted from them (not recorded which).

The CDR3 reads CASSPSVFWSGELFF. CDR3 DNA: TGTGCCAGCAGTCCAAGTGTATTTTGGTCCGGGGAGCTGTTTTTT. The chain couples TRBV4-2 to TRBJ2-2, with unresolved D. CDR3 length equals 15 residues. The germline gives CDR1 LGHNA, CDR2 YNFKEQ. The ends were cut back, 6 bases at V and 6 bases at J, with 17 bases in the middle.